This record looks at one T cell receptor beta chain sequence and its context. The antigen is undetermined. The germline V gene has CDR1 SQVTM and CDR2 ANQGSEA. The CDR3 spans 11 residues. Trimming stripped 6 bases from V and 8 bases from J, with 13 bases between. These data come from a study of siplizumab effects on memory and regulatory T cells. The table came from immunoSEQ multiplex PCR; TCRdb's copy has only in-frame clones and leaves some out. The sample lists approximately 94,000 clones, around 92% occurring once. Study-wide results and limits: The apparent diversity of naive T cells exceeded that of memory cells, and naive T cells seemed to make a major contribution to the alloresponse. The mean Treg-derived percentage of mappable alloreactive CD4+ clones was about 70% with siplizumab compared with less than 35% in controls. Neither a naive nor a memory phenotype was assignable to roughly 75-96% of proliferating CD4+ or CD8+ clones. Siplizumab caused a significant drop in alloreactive sequences traceable to unstimulated CD4+ memory cells.

This rearrangement joins TRBV29-1 to TRBJ1-2; D is perhaps TRBD1 (5 bases). The TCR comes from a human donor in good health. Sequenced material: CD4+ T cells sorted from blood. Here the CDR3 DNA reads TGCAGCGTCGCGGGACGGTCGGGCTACACCTTC. Protein: CSVAGRSGYTF. Full variable domain (outside the CDR3, taken from reference TRBV29-1 and TRBJ1-2): SAVISQKPSRDICQRGTSLTIQCQVDSQVTMMFWYRQQPGQSLTLIATANQGSEATYESGFVIDKFPISRPNLTFSTLTVSNMSPEDSSIYLCSVAGRSGYTFGSGTRLTVV.